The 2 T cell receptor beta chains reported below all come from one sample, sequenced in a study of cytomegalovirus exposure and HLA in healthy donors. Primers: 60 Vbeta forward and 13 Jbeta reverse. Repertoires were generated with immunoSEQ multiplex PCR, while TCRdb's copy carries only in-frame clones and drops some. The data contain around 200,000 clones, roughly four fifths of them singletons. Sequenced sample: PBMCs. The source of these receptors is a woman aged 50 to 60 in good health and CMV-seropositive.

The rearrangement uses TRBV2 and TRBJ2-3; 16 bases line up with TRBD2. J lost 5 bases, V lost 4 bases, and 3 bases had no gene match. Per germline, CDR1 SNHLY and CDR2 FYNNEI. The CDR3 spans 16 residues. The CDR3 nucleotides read TGTGCCAGCAGTGGGGGGACTAGCGGGGGGGAAGATACGCAGTATTTT. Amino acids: CASSGGTSGGEDTQYF.

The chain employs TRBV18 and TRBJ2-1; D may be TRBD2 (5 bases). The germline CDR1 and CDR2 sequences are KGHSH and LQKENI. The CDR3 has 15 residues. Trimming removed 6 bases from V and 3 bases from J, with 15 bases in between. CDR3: CASSPQAEIYNEQFF. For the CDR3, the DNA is TGTGCCAGCTCCCCTCAAGCGGAGATCTACAATGAGCAGTTCTTC. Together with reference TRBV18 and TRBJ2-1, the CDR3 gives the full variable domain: NAGVMQNPRHLVRRRGQEARLRCSPMKGHSHVYWYRQLPEEGLKFMVYLQKENIIDESGMPKERFSAEFPKEGPSILRIQQVVRGDSAAYFCASSPQAEIYNEQFFGPGTRLTVL.